What follows is one T cell receptor (beta chain) and its context. Its antigen remains undetermined. Base qualities are not recorded, but no much larger clone differs from it by a single base. Collaborating institutions collected whole blood in K2EDTA tubes following their own protocols. For TCRbeta analysis, collaborators shipped samples in one of three forms: frozen whole blood, isolated PBMCs, or DNA extracted from either of those sample types. This sample is drawn from a study of blood T cell repertoires in COVID-19 (dated by TCRdb to the early 2020s). With respect to the entire study: Samples from collaborators originated in the United States, Italy and Spain and spanned both the acute and convalescent phases of COVID-19. The material from the prospective study consisted of cDNA or gDNA derived from T cells, B-cell-depleted T cells, or PBMCs. Deeply sampled blood TCRbeta repertoires from subjects exposed to, actively infected with, or recovered from COVID-19 were included in the dataset. A freely available public database, intended as a resource for researchers studying the immune response to SARS-CoV-2, is where the repertoires were released. The samples were drawn from two sources: the first 160 participants of the ongoing ImmuneRACE study, and some 1,300 subjects contributed by 6 global collaborators. The sample metadata nearly always contained a de-identified subject ID, COVID-19 status, age in years and sex. Where HLA class I and class II types were available, the types were taken from metadata supplied by the sample provider, not from assay-based typing. The paper as a whole reports these results and caveats: The quantity of clinical and demographic metadata differed by source and by participant and was supplied without curation.

TCRbeta CDR3 regions were amplified from genomic DNA by means of the immunoSEQ Assay, a bias-controlled multiplex PCR. The authors processed their data as follows. The number of nucleated cells in each sample was estimated from the amplification of reference gene primers within the assay. Sequence reads were collapsed and filtered to measure the absolute abundance of every unique TCRbeta CDR3 rearrangement. For each sample, productive Simpson clonality was calculated as the square root of Simpson's diversity index over productive rearrangements. Drawn from immuneACCESS, this table holds only the in-frame rearrangements with V and J called that TCRdb kept. Clones are partly lost; checked studies trace under half to an unresolved V gene and leave the rest unexplained. The V and J calls and clone size are taken from that table; D and trimming were inferred from the DNA. For this sample the table gives some 530,000 clones, of which 80% to 90% were detected only once. Clones ranked in the top ten supply roughly 3.1% of the sample.

Compared with germline, V lacks 1 base and J lacks 1 base; bases without a gene match: 1. CDR1 SGHTA and CDR2 FQGNSA were looked up in the germline V gene. The CDR3 spans 14 residues, from the cysteine through the phenylalanine. The kept DNA is CDR3 alone, 42 bases in frame from the first base. Sequenced material: peripheral blood. This receptor was obtained from a human donor in a cohort sampled during active COVID-19. The sequence is built from TRBV7-2 and TRBJ2-7, with TRBD1 identical over 7 junction bases. CDR3 sequence: CASSLGGQSYEQYF. The DNA reads as follows: TGTGCCAGCAGCTTAGGGGGACAGTCCTACGAGCAGTACTTC.